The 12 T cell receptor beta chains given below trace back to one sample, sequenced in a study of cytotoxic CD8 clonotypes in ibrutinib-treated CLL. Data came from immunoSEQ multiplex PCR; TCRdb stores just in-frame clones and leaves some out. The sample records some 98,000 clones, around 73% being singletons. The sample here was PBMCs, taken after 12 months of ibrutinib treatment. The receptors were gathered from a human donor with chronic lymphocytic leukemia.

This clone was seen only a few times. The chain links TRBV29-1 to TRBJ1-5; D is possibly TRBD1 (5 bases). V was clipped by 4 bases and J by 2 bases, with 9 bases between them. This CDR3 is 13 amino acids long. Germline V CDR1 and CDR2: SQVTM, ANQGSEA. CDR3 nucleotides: TGCAGCGTTGCGGGGGACGGCAATCAGCCCCAGCATTTT. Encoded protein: CSVAGDGNQPQHF.

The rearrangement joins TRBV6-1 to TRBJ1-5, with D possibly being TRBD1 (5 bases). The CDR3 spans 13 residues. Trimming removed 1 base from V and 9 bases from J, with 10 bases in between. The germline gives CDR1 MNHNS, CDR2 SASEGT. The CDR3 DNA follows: TGTGCCAGCAGTGAAGATAGGGGTCCGCCCCAGCATTTT. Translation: CASSEDRGPPQHF.

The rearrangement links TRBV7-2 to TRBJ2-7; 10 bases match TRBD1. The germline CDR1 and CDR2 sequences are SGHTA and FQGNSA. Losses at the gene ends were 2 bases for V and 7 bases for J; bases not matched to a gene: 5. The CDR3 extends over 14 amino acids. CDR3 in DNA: TGTGCCAGCAGCTTACGACAGGGGGCCGGTGAGCAGTACTTC. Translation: CASSLRQGAGEQYF.

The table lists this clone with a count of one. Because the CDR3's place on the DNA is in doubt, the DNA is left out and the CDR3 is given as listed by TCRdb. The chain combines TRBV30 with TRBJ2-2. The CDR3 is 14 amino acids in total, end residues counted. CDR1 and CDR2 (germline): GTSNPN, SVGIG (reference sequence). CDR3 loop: CARLSGPNTGELFF.

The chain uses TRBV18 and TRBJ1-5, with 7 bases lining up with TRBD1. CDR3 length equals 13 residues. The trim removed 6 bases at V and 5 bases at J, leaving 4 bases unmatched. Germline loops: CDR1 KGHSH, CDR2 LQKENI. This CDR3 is CASSPDRDQPQHF. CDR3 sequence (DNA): TGTGCCAGCTCCCCCGACAGGGATCAGCCCCAGCATTTT.

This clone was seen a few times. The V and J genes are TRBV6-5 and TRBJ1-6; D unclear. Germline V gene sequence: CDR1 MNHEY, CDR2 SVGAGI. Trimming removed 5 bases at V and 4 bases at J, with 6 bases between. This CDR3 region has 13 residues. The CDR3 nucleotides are TGTGCCAGCAGTACAAGTTATAATTCACCCCTCCACTTT. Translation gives CASSTSYNSPLHF.

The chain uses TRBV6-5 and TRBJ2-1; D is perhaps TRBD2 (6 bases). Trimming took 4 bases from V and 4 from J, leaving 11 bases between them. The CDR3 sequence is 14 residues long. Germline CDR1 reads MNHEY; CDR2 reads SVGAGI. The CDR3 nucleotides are TGTGCCAGCAGTTTCCGGAGGGGATACAATGAGCAGTTCTTC. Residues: CASSFRRGYNEQFF.

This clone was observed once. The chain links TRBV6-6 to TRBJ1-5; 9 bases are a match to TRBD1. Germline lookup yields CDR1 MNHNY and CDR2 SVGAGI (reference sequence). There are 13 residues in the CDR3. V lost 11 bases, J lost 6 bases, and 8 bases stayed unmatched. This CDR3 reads CAGRQGVGQPQHF. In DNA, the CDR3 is TGTGCCGGAAGACAGGGGGTAGGTCAGCCCCAGCATTTT.

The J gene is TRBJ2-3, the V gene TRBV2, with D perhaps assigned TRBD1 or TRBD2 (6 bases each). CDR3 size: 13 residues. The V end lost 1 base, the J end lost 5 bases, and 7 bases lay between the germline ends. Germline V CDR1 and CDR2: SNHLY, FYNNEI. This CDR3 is CASSEEGGDTQYF. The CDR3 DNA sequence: TGTGCCAGCAGTGAAGAGGGGGGAGATACGCAGTATTTT.

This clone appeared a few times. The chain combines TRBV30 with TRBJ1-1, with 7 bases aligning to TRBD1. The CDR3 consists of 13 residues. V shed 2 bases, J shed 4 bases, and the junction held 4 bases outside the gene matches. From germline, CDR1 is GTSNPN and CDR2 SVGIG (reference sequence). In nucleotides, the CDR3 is TGTGCCTGGAGTCGACAGGGCTCCACTGAAGCTTTCTTT. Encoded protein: CAWSRQGSTEAFF.

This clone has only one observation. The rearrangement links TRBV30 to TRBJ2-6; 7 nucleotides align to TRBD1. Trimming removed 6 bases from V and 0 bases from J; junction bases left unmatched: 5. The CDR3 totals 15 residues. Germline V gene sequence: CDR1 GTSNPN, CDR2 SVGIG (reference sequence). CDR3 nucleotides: TGTGCCTGTGACAGGGCCTCCTCTGGGGCCAACGTCCTGACTTTC. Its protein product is CACDRASSGANVLTF.

The CDR3: CASSPAGGNTIYF. CDR3 DNA: TGTGCCAGCAGCCCGGCGGGGGGAAACACCATATATTTT. The chain couples TRBV14 to TRBJ1-3; D not certain. This CDR3 region has 13 residues. Trimming removed 4 bases at V and 4 bases at J, with 8 bases between. CDR1 SGHDN and CDR2 FVKESK come from the germline V gene.